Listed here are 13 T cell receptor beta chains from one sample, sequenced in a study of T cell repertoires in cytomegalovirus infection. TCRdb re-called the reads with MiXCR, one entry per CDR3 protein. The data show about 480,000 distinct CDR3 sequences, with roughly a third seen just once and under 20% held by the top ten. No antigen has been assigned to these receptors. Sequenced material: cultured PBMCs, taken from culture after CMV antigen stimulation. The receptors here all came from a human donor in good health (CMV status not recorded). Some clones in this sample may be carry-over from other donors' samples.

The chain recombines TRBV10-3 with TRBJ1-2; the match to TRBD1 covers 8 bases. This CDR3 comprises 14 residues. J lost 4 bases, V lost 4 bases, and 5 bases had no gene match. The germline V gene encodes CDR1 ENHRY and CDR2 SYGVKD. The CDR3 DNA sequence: TGTGCCATCAGTGGTGGACAGGGATCCTATGGCTACACCTTC. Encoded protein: CAISGGQGSYGYTF.

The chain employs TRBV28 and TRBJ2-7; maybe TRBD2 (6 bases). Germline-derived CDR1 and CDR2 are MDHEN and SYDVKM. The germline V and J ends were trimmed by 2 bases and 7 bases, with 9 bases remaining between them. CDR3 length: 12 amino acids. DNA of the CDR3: TGTGCCAGCAGTTTACTTGGAGGGGAGCAGTACGTC. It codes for CASSLLGGEQYV.

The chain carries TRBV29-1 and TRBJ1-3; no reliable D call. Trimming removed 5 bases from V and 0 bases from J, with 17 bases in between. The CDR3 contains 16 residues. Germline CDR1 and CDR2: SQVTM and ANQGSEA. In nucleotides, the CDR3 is TGCAGCGTTACGAACCCGACTCGCGACTCTGGAAACACCATATATTTT. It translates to CSVTNPTRDSGNTIYF.

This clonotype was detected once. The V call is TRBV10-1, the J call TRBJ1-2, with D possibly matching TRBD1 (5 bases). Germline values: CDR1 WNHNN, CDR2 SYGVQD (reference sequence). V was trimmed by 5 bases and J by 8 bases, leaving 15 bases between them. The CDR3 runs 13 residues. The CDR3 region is CASSTGTQGGYTF. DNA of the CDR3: TGCGCCAGCAGTACCGGGACGCAAGGAGGCTACACCTTC.

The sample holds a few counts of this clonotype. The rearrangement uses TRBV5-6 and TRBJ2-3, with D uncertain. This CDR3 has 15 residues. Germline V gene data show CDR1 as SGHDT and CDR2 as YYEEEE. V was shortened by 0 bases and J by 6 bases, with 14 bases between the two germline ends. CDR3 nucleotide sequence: TGTGCCAGCAGCTTGGGTGTGGGAAAAGGCGATACGCAGTATTTT. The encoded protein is CASSLGVGKGDTQYF.

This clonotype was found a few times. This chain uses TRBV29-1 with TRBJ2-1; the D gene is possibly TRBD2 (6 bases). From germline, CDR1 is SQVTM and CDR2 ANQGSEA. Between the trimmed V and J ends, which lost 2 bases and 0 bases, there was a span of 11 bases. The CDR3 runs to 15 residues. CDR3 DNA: TGCAGCGTTGAACGGATAGCGGACTCCTACAATGAGCAGTTCTTC. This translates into CSVERIADSYNEQFF.

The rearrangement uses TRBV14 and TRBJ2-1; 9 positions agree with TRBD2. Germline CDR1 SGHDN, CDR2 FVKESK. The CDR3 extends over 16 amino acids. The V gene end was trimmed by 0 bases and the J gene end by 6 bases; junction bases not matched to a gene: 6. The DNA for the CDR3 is TGTGCCAGCAGCCAAGAGTCTAGCGGGATGCTCAATGAGCAGTTCTTC. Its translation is CASSQESSGMLNEQFF.

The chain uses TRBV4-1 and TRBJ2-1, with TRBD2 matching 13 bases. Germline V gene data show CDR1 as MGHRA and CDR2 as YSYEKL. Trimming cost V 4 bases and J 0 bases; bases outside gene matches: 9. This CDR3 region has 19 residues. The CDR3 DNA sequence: TGCGCCAGCAGCCTACGACTAGCGGGAGGACTGAGCTCCTACAATGAGCAGTTCTTC. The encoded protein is CASSLRLAGGLSSYNEQFF.

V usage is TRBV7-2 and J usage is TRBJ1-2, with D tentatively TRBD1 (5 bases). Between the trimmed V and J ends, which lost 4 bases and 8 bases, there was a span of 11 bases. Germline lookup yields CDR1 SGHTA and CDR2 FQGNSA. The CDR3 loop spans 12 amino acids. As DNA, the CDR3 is TGTGCCAGCAGCTCCACACAGGCCGGCTACACCTTC. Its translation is CASSSTQAGYTF.

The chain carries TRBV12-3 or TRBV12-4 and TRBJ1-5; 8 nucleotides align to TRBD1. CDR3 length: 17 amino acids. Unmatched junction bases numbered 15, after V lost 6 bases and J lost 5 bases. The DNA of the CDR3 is TGTGCCAGCAGCCTAGGACAGGGACGACGATCGGATCAGCCCCAGCATTTT. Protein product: CASSLGQGRRSDQPQHF.

The CDR3 spells CASSQQGSGYTF. CDR3 DNA: TGTGCCAGCAGTCAGCAGGGAAGTGGCTACACCTTC. This sequence joins TRBV6-2 or TRBV6-3 and TRBJ1-2, with a possible D match to TRBD1 (5 bases). V shed 5 bases and J shed 7 bases, with 11 bases lying between them. CDR3 length: 12 amino acids. Germline V lookup: CDR1 MNHEY, CDR2 SVGEGT.

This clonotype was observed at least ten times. The CDR3 nucleotides read TGTGCCAGCAGCCAAAGACCCAAGAGCTCTGGGGCCAACGTCCTGACTTTC. The encoded protein is CASSQRPKSSGANVLTF. This chain uses TRBV7-4 with TRBJ2-6, with D hard to call. The V gene's germline CDR1 is SGHVT and CDR2 SQSDAQ. The V end lost 5 bases, the J end lost 0 bases, and 14 bases lay between the germline ends. CDR3 length: 17 residues.

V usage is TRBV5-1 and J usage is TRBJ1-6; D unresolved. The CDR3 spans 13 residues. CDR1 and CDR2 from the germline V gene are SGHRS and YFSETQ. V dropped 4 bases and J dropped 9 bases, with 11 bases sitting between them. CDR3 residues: CASSLSGRSPLHF. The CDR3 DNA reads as TGCGCCAGCAGCCTCTCCGGGCGTTCACCCCTCCACTTT.